The next 20 T cell receptor beta chains were all read from a single sample in a study of T-cell reconstitution after alpha-beta-depleted transplantation in children. Unique molecular identifiers were incorporated during preparation of the TCRbeta library. TCRdb ran MiXCR on the PCR reads and lists one entry per CDR3 protein. The table includes around 380,000 distinct CDR3 sequences, roughly a tenth detected once. The input for sequencing was PBMCs from the stem cell graft donor, taken from the stem cell graft. All receptors come from a human donor who donated a stem cell graft to a child with acute myeloid leukemia.

There are a few counts of this clonotype. The chain employs TRBV5-1 and TRBJ2-4; 8 bases line up with TRBD2. Per the germline V gene, CDR1 is SGHRS and CDR2 is YFSETQ. The V and J ends lost 0 bases and 9 bases, in that order; junction bases with no gene match: 2. This CDR3 is built from 13 residues. CDR3 sequence (DNA): TGCGCCAGCAGCTTGGCCGGGAGGGGCATTCAGTACTTC. Encoded protein: CASSLAGRGIQYF.

In its sample, this clonotype was seen a few times. The chain couples TRBV9 to TRBJ2-3; TRBD2 is a possible D gene (5 bases). Germline assignment: CDR1 SGDLS and CDR2 YYNGEE. The CDR3 is 16 residues long. V lost 1 base and J lost 3, with 15 bases in between. CDR3: CASSVSGYPPTDTQYF. Written as DNA, the CDR3 is TGTGCCAGCAGCGTATCGGGGTATCCGCCTACAGATACGCAGTATTTT.

This chain uses TRBV5-1 with TRBJ2-5; D remains ambiguous. In germline, CDR1 is SGHRS, CDR2 YFSETQ. V lost 0 bases to trimming and J lost 5 bases, with 11 bases between them. This CDR3 contains 14 residues. CDR3 protein: CASSLELARETQYF. The DNA of the CDR3 is TGCGCCAGCAGCTTGGAATTGGCTCGCGAGACCCAGTACTTC.

This clonotype was observed a handful of times. J is TRBJ2-2 and V is TRBV20-1; D perhaps matches TRBD2 (6 bases). This CDR3 spans 14 amino acids. V shed 1 base and J shed 5 bases, with 11 bases lying between them. CDR1 is DFQATT, CDR2 SNEGSKA, per germline (reference sequence). CDR3 nucleotides: TGCAGTGCTAGAGCTGGAGGAGGGACCGGGGAGCTGTTTTTT. Protein sequence: CSARAGGGTGELFF.

The table lists this clonotype with a few counts. The chain recombines TRBV7-9 with TRBJ2-5, with D uncertain. The V end lost 1 base, the J end lost 0 bases, and 6 bases lay between the germline ends. Looked up from germline, CDR1 is SEHNR and CDR2 is FQNEAQ (reference sequence). The CDR3 length is 14 residues. The CDR3 region is CASSLEAYQETQYF. The CDR3 coding sequence is TGTGCCAGCAGCTTAGAGGCGTACCAAGAGACCCAGTACTTC. Complete variable domain (other parts from reference TRBV7-9 and TRBJ2-5): DTGVSQNPRHKITKRGQNVTFRCDPISEHNRLYWYRQTLGQGPEFLTYFQNEAQLEKSRLLSDRFSAERPKGSFSTLEIQRTEQGDSAMYLCASSLEAYQETQYFGPGTRLLVL.

This clonotype came up a few times. The gene calls are TRBV20-1 and TRBJ2-5; 11 nucleotides line up with TRBD2. With V trimmed by 5 bases and J by 6 bases, 17 bases remained unmatched. This CDR3 spans 17 amino acids. The germline gives CDR1 DFQATT, CDR2 SNEGSKA (reference sequence). The CDR3 DNA sequence: TGCAGTGCTCCAGGGGGGACTAGCGGACGAAGGGTACAGACCCAGTACTTC. This gives the protein CSAPGGTSGRRVQTQYF.

This clonotype was seen only a few times. The chain uses TRBV5-6 and TRBJ2-1, with 11 bases matching TRBD1. Trimming at V came to 4 bases and at J to 4 bases, leaving 7 bases not matched to a gene. The germline CDR1 and CDR2 sequences are SGHDT and YYEEEE. The CDR3 extends over 16 amino acids. CDR3 DNA: TGTGCCAGCAGCCTCCGGGACAGGGGGTGGTACAATGAGCAGTTCTTC. It specifies CASSLRDRGWYNEQFF.

The chain uses TRBV29-1 and TRBJ2-3, with 9 bases aligning to TRBD2. The CDR3 length is 14 residues. The V gene end was trimmed by 7 bases and the J gene end by 2 bases; junction bases not matched to a gene: 7. Per the germline V gene, CDR1 is SQVTM and CDR2 is ANQGSEA. The CDR3 reads CSGRAGGPTDTQYF. The CDR3 DNA reads as TGCAGCGGTAGAGCGGGGGGCCCCACAGATACGCAGTATTTT.

This clonotype appeared a few times. The chain joins TRBV29-1 to TRBJ1-2; D is perhaps TRBD1 (5 bases). The germline gives CDR1 SQVTM, CDR2 ANQGSEA. Deletions cut 7 bases from V and 5 bases from J, with 14 bases between. This CDR3 is 12 amino acids long. CDR3 in DNA: TGCAGCGCTCAGGGTGGGGTTTATGGCTACACCTTC. The encoded protein is CSAQGGVYGYTF.

This clonotype has only a few counts. V usage is TRBV5-1 and J usage is TRBJ2-2; no reliable D call. The germline V gene has CDR1 SGHRS and CDR2 YFSETQ. The CDR3 has 14 residues. V was shortened by 3 bases and J by 1 base, with 7 bases between the two germline ends. In nucleotides, the CDR3 is TGCGCCAGCAGCTCCACCATGAACACCGGGGAGCTGTTTTTT. This translates into CASSSTMNTGELFF.

V and J are TRBV20-1 and TRBJ2-7, with D uncertain. The CDR3 sequence is 14 residues long. Per the germline V gene, CDR1 is DFQATT and CDR2 is SNEGSKA (reference sequence). Deletions cut 2 bases from V and 2 bases from J, with 13 bases between. The CDR3 sequence is CSARHGNRPYEQYF. The CDR3 DNA reads TGCAGTGCTAGACACGGAAACCGTCCCTACGAGCAGTACTTC.

This clonotype was seen a few times. Its ends do not fully match the called genes, so a read error is possible. This CDR3 is CASSLGADSSEQYF. The CDR3 nucleotides read TGTGCCAGCAGTTTAGGGGCGGACTCCTCCGAGCAGTACTTC. This rearrangement joins TRBV12-3 or TRBV12-4 to TRBJ2-7; weak D call: TRBD2 (5 bases). CDR3 length: 14 amino acids.

This clonotype appeared many times. V usage is TRBV5-1 and J usage is TRBJ2-3, with a weak D call TRBD1 (6 bases). With 0 bases removed from V and 10 bases from J, the gap between germline ends came to 9 bases. CDR1 SGHRS and CDR2 YFSETQ come from the germline V gene. CDR3 length: 12 amino acids. The CDR3 protein is CASSLAQGPQYF. CDR3 nucleotide sequence: TGCGCCAGCAGCTTGGCCCAGGGGCCGCAGTATTTT. The full variable domain, completed using reference TRBV5-1 and TRBJ2-3, is KAGVTQTPRYLIKTRGQQVTLSCSPISGHRSVSWYQQTPGQGLQFLFEYFSETQRNKGNFPGRFSGRQFSNSRSEMNVSTLELGDSALYLCASSLAQGPQYFGPGTRLTVL.

The chain combines TRBV18 with TRBJ2-3; D not resolved. The ends were cut back, 3 bases at V and 1 base at J, with 11 bases in the middle. The germline CDR1 and CDR2 sequences are KGHSH and LQKENI. This CDR3 is built from 15 residues. The CDR3 sequence: CASSPTDGRTDTQYF. DNA for the CDR3: TGTGCCAGCTCACCTACGGACGGGCGCACAGATACGCAGTATTTT.

This clonotype showed up just a few times. This chain uses TRBV25-1 with TRBJ1-4, with TRBD1 matching 7 bases. The CDR3 is made up of 16 amino acids. The germline V gene encodes CDR1 MGHDK and CDR2 SYGVNS. V lost 4 bases, J lost 6 bases, and 11 bases stayed unmatched. CDR3 nucleotide sequence: TGTGCCAGCAGTGTCGGCCCGGGACAGCTTGATGAAAAACTGTTTTTT. Translating gives CASSVGPGQLDEKLFF.

This clonotype turned up a few times. The chain employs TRBV20-1 and TRBJ1-1; D is unresolved. CDR3 length equals 16 residues. Trimming cost V 3 bases and J 3 bases, with 20 bases left between them. The V gene's germline CDR1 is DFQATT and CDR2 SNEGSKA (reference sequence). The CDR3 nucleotides read TGCAGTGCTAGTATTGCAGGCGGCTCCTGGGACACTGAAGCTTTCTTT. This encodes CSASIAGGSWDTEAFF.

This clonotype was recorded only once. The V call is TRBV25-1, the J call TRBJ2-5; D might be TRBD2 (7 bases). Trimming stripped 4 bases from V and 4 bases from J, with 19 bases between. Germline CDR1 and CDR2: MGHDK and SYGVNS. The CDR3 spans 16 residues. DNA of the CDR3: TGTGCCAGCAGTGCAAATGGGGGGGCCACAGGAGAGACCCAGTACTTC. Encoded protein: CASSANGGATGETQYF.

The genes are TRBV20-1 and TRBJ2-1; D is unclear. V was cut by 2 bases and J by 5 bases, with 10 bases left in between. The V gene's germline CDR1 is DFQATT and CDR2 SNEGSKA (reference sequence). The CDR3 totals 13 residues. The CDR3 loop is CSARNFAHNEQFF. The CDR3 region has the DNA TGCAGTGCTAGAAACTTTGCCCACAATGAGCAGTTCTTC.

This CDR3 is CASSETRWNEQYF. CDR3 in DNA: TGTGCCAGCAGCGAGACTAGATGGAACGAGCAGTACTTC. The J gene is TRBJ2-7, the V gene TRBV7-9, with TRBD2 as a possible D gene (6 bases). CDR1 is SEHNR, CDR2 FQNEAQ, per germline (reference sequence). V dropped 5 bases and J dropped 5 bases, with 13 bases sitting between them. The CDR3 spans 13 residues.

This clonotype was seen repeatedly, ten times or more. The gene calls are TRBV20-1 and TRBJ1-1; D not certain. V lost 3 bases and J 2 bases, leaving 13 bases between the germline ends. CDR1 DFQATT and CDR2 SNEGSKA come from the germline V gene (reference sequence). The CDR3 runs to 14 residues. The CDR3 bases are TGCAGTGCTAGCTCGGGGTTTAGCAACACTGAAGCTTTCTTT. It codes for CSASSGFSNTEAFF.